This TCR beta chain comes out of a study of T cell responses to AZD1222 COVID-19 vaccine. The CDR3 sequence is 13 residues long. Germline-derived CDR1 and CDR2 are LGHDT and YNNKEL (reference sequence). V lost 1 base and J 7 bases, leaving 8 bases between the germline ends. Clones were sequenced by immunoSEQ multiplex PCR, and TCRdb holds only the in-frame ones, with some missing. This sample has roughly 70,000 clones, with around 85% found just once. The chain uses TRBV3-1 (or the pseudogene TRBV3-2) and TRBJ2-1; no clear D. The sample in question was peripheral blood, obtained on day 0 of AZD1222 vaccination. The sequence was obtained from an adult in good health. The CDR3 DNA is TGTGCCAGCAGCCAAGCCTCCGGGAATGAGCAGTTCTTC. Amino acid sequence: CASSQASGNEQFF.